The TCR beta chain under discussion was sequenced for a study of blood T cell repertoires in COVID-19. On the study more broadly: Nucleic acid was either cDNA or gDNA, and it came from T cells, B-cell-depleted T cells, or PBMCs.

The ends lost 6 bases at V and 7 bases at J; junction bases unmatched: 2. The CDR3 is 13 amino acids. Germline lookup yields CDR1 LGHDT and CDR2 YNNKEL (reference sequence). Authors' analysis steps: Amplifying reference gene primers gave estimates of nucleated cell counts. Generated by immunoSEQ multiplex PCR, the TCRdb table keeps only in-frame clones and is missing some. V and J calls and clone size are given by that table; D and trimming were obtained from the DNA. The sample records about 98,000 clones, approximately 79% being singletons. The clonotype comes from a man between 65 and 85 years old with active or convalescent COVID-19. Specimen: peripheral blood. J is TRBJ1-6 and V is TRBV3-1 (or the pseudogene TRBV3-2); the match to TRBD1 covers 8 bases. The CDR3, as DNA: TGTGCCAGCAGGACAGGGGTAAATTCACCCCTCCACTTT. Translating it yields CASRTGVNSPLHF.